Reported below is one TCR beta chain. Its antigen is not identified. The CDR3 runs to 13 residues. The germline V and J ends were trimmed by 1 base and 8 bases, with 11 bases remaining between them. The sample comes from a study of T-cell memory formation after mild COVID-19. Study-level results: Clones contracting day 15 to 85 were balanced CD4/CD8; later expanders leaned CD4+.

TCRalpha and TCRbeta libraries used 5'RACE with constant-segment primers and UMIs. TCRdb reprocessed the 5' RACE reads via MiXCR and lists one record per CDR3 protein. The sample contains around 310,000 distinct CDR3 sequences, approximately 22% of which appear only once. The sequenced material came from PBMCs or a T cell subset sorted from them (not recorded which). The source of this sequence is a young man who had mild COVID-19 (a few samples of this study predate the infection). Cell type and time point are not known. The rearrangement uses TRBV23-1 and TRBJ1-2; no firm D call. TRBV23-1 is recorded as an ORF, its role being uncertain. For the CDR3, the DNA is TGCGCCAGCAGTCAATACCCGCAGCTGGGCTACACCTTC. Translated: CASSQYPQLGYTF.